This T cell receptor (beta chain) comes out of a study of blood T cell repertoires in COVID-19. Across the study: There were acute and convalescent COVID-19 samples, and they came from the United States, Italy and Spain. PBMCs, B-cell-depleted T cells, or T cells were the source of the cDNA or gDNA that made up the material.

TCRdb's copy holds only in-frame clones and misses some; the assay was immunoSEQ multiplex PCR. The sample has 110,000 to 150,000 clones, approximately 82% seen once. Unmatched junction bases numbered 8, after V lost 7 bases and J lost 3 bases. The CDR3 runs 14 residues. Germline CDR1 GTSNPN, CDR2 SVGIG (reference sequence). The source of this sequence is a human donor in a cohort sampled during active COVID-19. The rearrangement uses TRBV30 and TRBJ2-2; the match to TRBD1 covers 7 bases. Sequenced input: peripheral blood. CDR3 sequence (DNA): TGTGCCTTACAGGGGCTAGGTGACACCGGGGAGCTGTTTTTT. Its protein product is CALQGLGDTGELFF.